This entry concerns a single T cell receptor (beta chain). What it binds is unknown. The data are from a study of T cells in Graves' hyperthyroidism and ophthalmopathy. Findings of the study overall: The model anticipated ophthalmopathy a median around six months pre-onset.

This CDR3 spans 16 amino acids. Per germline, CDR1 MNHNY and CDR2 SVGAGI (reference sequence). Regions amplified from RNA transcripts were the TCR beta CDR3 regions. With the HTBI primer set, the TCR CDR3 went through a first round of RT-PCR. MiXCR was run by TCRdb on the multiplex PCR reads, yielding one entry per CDR3 protein. In the table there are around 580,000 distinct CDR3 sequences, under 60% of which are singletons. The chain recombines TRBV6-6 with TRBJ2-5; D possibly corresponds to TRBD1 (8 bases). The DNA matches TRBJ2-1 better at its end, which makes the J call doubtful. Material for sequencing was peripheral blood or thyroid tissue (not recorded which). This sequence was found in a woman younger than 30 with Graves' hyperthyroidism. The CDR3 sequence: CASSYSGQGGDNEQFF. CDR3 nucleotides: TGTGCCAGCAGTTACTCCGGACAGGGAGGGGACAATGAGCAGTTCTTC.